The following is a TCR beta chain sequence with its context. These data originate in a study of control samples from healthy donors and cancer patients. Libraries were prepared by immunoSEQ multiplex PCR; TCRdb keeps only in-frame clonotypes and omits some of them. The table includes 120,000 or so clones, about 87% detected once. This CDR3 is built from 17 residues. With 4 bases removed from V and 0 bases from J, the gap between germline ends came to 16 bases. CDR1 MGHRA and CDR2 YSYEKL come from the germline V gene. The receptor's source is a man aged 60 to 75 in good health. The chain recombines TRBV4-1 with TRBJ1-3, with a weak D call TRBD1 (6 bases). The sequencing input was blood. The CDR3 DNA follows: TGCGCCAGCAGCCTTGGAAACGGACAGACCTCTGGAAACACCATATATTTT. Residues: CASSLGNGQTSGNTIYF.